This passage covers 7 T cell receptor beta chains from one sample sequenced in a study of siplizumab effects on memory and regulatory T cells. Method: immunoSEQ multiplex PCR; TCRdb's copy keeps in-frame clones and lacks some. The sample lists 70,000 or so clones; more than 80% were seen once. Sequenced input: CD8+ T cells sorted from blood. The receptors derive from a human donor in good health.

V and J are TRBV12-5 and TRBJ2-7; no clear D gene. The CDR3 length is 13 residues. Trimming took off 5 bases at V and 0 bases at J, with 8 bases between the two ends. Germline lookup yields CDR1 LGHNT and CDR2 FRNRAP. DNA for the CDR3: TGTGCTAGTGGTGAGTACAGCTCCTACGAGCAGTACTTC. Protein product: CASGEYSSYEQYF.

The chain links TRBV9 to TRBJ2-5, with 9 nucleotides matching TRBD2. The CDR3 is made up of 18 amino acids. Per the germline V gene, CDR1 is SGDLS and CDR2 is YYNGEE. V shed 3 bases, J shed 5 bases, and the junction held 17 bases outside the gene matches. CDR3 in DNA: TGTGCCAGCAGCGGGCCCCCTCCAGGCGGGGGGGTTAGGGAGACCCAGTACTTC. It codes for CASSGPPPGGGVRETQYF.

The CDR3 region is CASSQDGQGAYEQYF. CDR3 sequence (DNA): TGTGCCAGCAGCCAAGATGGGCAGGGGGCCTACGAGCAGTACTTC. The chain uses TRBV4-2 and TRBJ2-7, with 7 bases fitting TRBD1. The CDR3 consists of 15 residues. The germline V gene encodes CDR1 LGHNA and CDR2 YNFKEQ. V was clipped by 0 bases and J by 2 bases; unmatched bases: 4.

The table lists this clone with a count of one. The chain's CDR3 is CASRNSFEDYTF. CDR3 DNA: TGTGCCAGCAGGAACAGCTTCGAGGACTACACCTTC. The rearrangement joins TRBV27 to TRBJ1-2, with no clear D. The length of the CDR3 is 12 residues. V shed 6 bases and J shed 10 bases, with 15 bases lying between them. The germline gives CDR1 MNHEY, CDR2 SMNVEV (reference sequence).

The chain is built from TRBV9 and TRBJ2-7, with D possibly being TRBD2 (5 bases). CDR3 length: 13 amino acids. CDR1 and CDR2 (germline): SGDLS, YYNGEE. V was trimmed by 0 bases and J by 5 bases, leaving 9 bases between them. In nucleotides, the CDR3 is TGTGCCAGCAGCGTAGCGGGGTGGAACGAGCAGTACTTC. Translating gives CASSVAGWNEQYF.

The chain couples TRBV6-5 to TRBJ2-1; D call uncertain. The V end lost 3 bases, the J end lost 6 bases, and 6 bases lay between the germline ends. Looked up from germline, CDR1 is MNHEY and CDR2 is SVGAGI. This CDR3 is 12 amino acids long. CDR3 in amino acids: CASSYQANEQFF. The CDR3 coding sequence is TGTGCCAGCAGTTATCAGGCCAATGAGCAGTTCTTC.

This clone was counted at least ten times. The chain links TRBV16 to TRBJ2-7; D uncertain. CDR1 and CDR2 from the germline V gene are KGHSY and FQNENV. The CDR3 sequence is 12 residues long. Trimming took off 7 bases at V and 7 bases at J, with 14 bases between the two ends. Here the CDR3 reads CASMGTLGEQYF. The CDR3 DNA reads as TGTGCCAGCATGGGTACCCTCGGGGAGCAGTACTTC.